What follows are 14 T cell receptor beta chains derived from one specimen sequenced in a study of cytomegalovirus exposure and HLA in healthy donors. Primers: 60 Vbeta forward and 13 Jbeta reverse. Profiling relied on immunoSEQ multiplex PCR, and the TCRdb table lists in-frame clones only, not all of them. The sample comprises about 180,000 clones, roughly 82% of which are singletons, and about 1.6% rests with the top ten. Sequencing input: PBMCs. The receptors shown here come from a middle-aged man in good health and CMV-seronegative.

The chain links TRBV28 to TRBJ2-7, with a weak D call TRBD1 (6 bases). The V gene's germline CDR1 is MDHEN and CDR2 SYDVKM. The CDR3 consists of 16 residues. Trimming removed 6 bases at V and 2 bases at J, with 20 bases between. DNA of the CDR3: TGTGCCAGCAGACCCAGGGGCAGGGCCCCTACCTACGAGCAGTACTTC. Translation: CASRPRGRAPTYEQYF.

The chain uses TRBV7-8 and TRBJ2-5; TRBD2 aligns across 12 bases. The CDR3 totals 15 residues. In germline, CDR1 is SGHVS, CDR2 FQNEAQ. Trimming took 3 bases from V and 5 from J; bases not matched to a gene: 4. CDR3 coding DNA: TGTGCCAGCAGCTTGACTAGCGGGAGTGGGGAGACCCAGTACTTC. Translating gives CASSLTSGSGETQYF.

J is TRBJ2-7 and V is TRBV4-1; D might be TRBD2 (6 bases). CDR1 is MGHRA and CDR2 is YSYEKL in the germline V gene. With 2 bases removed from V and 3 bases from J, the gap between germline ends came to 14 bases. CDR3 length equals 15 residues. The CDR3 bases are TGCGCCAGCAGCCAAACGACTAGGTCTCGCTACGAGCAGTACTTC. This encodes CASSQTTRSRYEQYF.

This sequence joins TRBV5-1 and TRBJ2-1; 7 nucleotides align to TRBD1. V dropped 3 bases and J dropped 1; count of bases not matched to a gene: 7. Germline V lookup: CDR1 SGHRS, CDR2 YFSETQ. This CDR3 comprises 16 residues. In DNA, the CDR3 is TGCGCCAGCAGCTCCTGGACAGGAGGATCCTACAATGAGCAGTTCTTC. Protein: CASSSWTGGSYNEQFF. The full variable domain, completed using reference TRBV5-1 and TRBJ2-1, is KAGVTQTPRYLIKTRGQQVTLSCSPISGHRSVSWYQQTPGQGLQFLFEYFSETQRNKGNFPGRFSGRQFSNSRSEMNVSTLELGDSALYLCASSSWTGGSYNEQFFGPGTRLTVL.

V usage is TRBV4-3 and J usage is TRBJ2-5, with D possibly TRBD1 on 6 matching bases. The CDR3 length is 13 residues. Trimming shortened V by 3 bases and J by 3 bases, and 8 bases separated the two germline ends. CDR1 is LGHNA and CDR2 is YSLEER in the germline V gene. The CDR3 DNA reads TGCGCCAGCAGCCAGCGGACAGAAGAGACCCAGTACTTC. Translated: CASSQRTEETQYF.

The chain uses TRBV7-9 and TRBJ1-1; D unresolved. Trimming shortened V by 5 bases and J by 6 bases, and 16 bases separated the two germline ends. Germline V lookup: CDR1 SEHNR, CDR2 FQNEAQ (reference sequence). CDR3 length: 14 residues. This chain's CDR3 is CASSPVRVSAEAFF. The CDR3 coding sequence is TGTGCCAGCAGCCCCGTGAGGGTTAGCGCTGAAGCTTTCTTT.

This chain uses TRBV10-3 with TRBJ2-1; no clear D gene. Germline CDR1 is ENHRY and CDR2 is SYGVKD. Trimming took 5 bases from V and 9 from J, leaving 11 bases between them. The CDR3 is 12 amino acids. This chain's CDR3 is CAISKGQVEQFF. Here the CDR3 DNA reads TGTGCCATCAGTAAAGGCCAGGTTGAGCAGTTCTTC.

DNA for the CDR3: TGTGCCAGCAGCTTTAGGAGATCCTACTCTGGAAACACCATATATTTT. Amino acids: CASSFRRSYSGNTIYF. The rearrangement joins TRBV5-6 to TRBJ1-3; no firm D call. Per germline, CDR1 SGHDT and CDR2 YYEEEE. V was pared by 2 bases and J by 0 bases, with 12 bases between. This CDR3 has 16 residues.

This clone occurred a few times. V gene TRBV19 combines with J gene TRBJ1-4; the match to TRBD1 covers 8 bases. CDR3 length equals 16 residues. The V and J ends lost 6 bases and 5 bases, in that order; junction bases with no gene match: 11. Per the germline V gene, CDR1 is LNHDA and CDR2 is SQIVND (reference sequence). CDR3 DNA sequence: TGTGCCAGTAGCCTACGGACAGGGACAAGGAATGAAAAACTGTTTTTT. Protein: CASSLRTGTRNEKLFF.

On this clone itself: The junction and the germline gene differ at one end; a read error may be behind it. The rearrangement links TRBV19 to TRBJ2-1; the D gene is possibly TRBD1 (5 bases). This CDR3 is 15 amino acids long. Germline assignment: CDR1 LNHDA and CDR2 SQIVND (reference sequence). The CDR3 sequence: CASSIKFRSVRGRVF. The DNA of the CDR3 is TGTGCCAGTAGTATAAAATTTAGGAGTGTTAGGGGTAGGGTCTTC.

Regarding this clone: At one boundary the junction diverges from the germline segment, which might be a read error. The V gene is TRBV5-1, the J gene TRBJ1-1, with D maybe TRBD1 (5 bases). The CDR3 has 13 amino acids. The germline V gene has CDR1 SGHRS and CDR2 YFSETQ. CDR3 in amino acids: CASSPRQNSEAFF. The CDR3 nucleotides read TGCGCCAGCAGCCCCCGACAGAACTCTGAAGCTTTCTTT.

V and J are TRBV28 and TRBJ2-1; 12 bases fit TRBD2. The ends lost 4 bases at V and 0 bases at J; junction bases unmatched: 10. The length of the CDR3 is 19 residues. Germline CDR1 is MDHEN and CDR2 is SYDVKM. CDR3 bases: TGTGCCAGCAGTTCCACTCAGATACTAGCGGGGGGCTCCTACAATGAGCAGTTCTTC. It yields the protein CASSSTQILAGGSYNEQFF.

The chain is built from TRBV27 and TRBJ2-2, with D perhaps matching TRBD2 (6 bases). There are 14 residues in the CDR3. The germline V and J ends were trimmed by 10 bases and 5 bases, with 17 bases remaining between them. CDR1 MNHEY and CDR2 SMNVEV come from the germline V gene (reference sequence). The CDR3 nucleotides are TGTGCCACCCCTAGCAGGGCGGGGACCGGGGAGCTGTTTTTT. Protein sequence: CATPSRAGTGELFF.

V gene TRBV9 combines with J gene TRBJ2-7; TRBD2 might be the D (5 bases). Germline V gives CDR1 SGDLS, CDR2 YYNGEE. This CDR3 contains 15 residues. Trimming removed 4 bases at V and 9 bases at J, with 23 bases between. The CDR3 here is CASSRSAELVSGQYF. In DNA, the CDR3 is TGTGCCAGCAGCCGGTCAGCGGAGTTGGTTTCAGGGCAGTACTTC.